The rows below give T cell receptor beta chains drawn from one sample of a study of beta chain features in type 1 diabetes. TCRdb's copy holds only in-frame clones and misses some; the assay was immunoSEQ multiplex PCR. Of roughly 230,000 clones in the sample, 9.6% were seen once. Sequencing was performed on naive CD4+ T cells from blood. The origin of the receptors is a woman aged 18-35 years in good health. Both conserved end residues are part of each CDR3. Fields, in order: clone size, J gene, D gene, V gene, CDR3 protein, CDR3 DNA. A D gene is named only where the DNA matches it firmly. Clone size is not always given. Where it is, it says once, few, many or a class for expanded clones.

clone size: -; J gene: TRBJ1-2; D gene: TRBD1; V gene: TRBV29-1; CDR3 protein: CSAGGSGYGYTF; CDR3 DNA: TGCAGCGCAGGGGGCAGCGGCTATGGCTACACCTTC
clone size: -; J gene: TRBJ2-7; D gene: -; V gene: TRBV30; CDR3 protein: CAWSDAPERGGRSYEQYF; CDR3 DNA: TGTGCCTGGAGTGACGCCCCAGAAAGAGGGGGTCGCTCCTACGAGCAGTACTTC
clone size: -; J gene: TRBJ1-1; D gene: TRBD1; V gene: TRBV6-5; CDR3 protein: CASRRQGAKNTEAFF; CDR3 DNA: TGTGCCAGCAGGAGACAGGGGGCGAAAAACACTGAAGCTTTCTTT
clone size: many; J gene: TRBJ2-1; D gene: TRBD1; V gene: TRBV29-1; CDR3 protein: CSVADRVKSYNEQFF; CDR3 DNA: TGCAGCGTTGCTGACAGGGTCAAGTCCTACAATGAGCAGTTCTTC
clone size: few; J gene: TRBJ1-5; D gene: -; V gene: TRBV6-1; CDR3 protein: CASSERGVRQPQHF; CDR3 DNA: TGTGCCAGCAGTGAAAGAGGAGTGAGACAGCCCCAGCATTTT
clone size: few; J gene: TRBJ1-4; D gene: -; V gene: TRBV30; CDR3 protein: CAWSQGQGEKLFF; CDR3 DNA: TGTGCCTGGAGTCAGGGGCAAGGTGAAAAACTGTTTTTT
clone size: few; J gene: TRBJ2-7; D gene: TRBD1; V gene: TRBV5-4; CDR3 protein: CASSGDSGRYEQYF; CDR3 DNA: TGTGCCAGCAGCGGGGACAGTGGACGCTACGAGCAGTACTTC
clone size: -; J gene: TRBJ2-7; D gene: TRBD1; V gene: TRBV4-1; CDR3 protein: CASSQGPTDRSYEQYF; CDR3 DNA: TGCGCCAGCAGCCAAGGCCCCACGGACAGGTCCTACGAGCAGTACTTC
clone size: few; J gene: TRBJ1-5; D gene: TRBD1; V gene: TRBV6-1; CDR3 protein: CASSEGQGISQPQHF; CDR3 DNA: TGTGCCAGCAGCGAGGGACAGGGAATTTCTCAGCCCCAGCATTTT
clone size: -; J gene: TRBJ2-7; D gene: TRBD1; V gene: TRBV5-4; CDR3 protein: CASSSLRTGTDEQYF; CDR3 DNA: TGTGCCAGCAGCTCTCTCCGGACAGGGACTGACGAGCAGTACTTC
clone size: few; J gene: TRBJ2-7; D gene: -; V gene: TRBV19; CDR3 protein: CASSTTTGTYEQYF; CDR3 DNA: TGTGCCAGTAGTACGACGACAGGTACCTACGAGCAGTACTTC
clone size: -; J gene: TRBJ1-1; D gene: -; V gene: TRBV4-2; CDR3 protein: CASSLGGYGTEAFF; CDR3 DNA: TGTGCCAGCAGCCTAGGGGGTTACGGTACTGAAGCTTTCTTT
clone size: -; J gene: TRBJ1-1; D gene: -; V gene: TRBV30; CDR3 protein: CAWSTGTTTEAFF; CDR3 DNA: TGTGCCTGGAGTACAGGGACGACCACTGAAGCTTTCTTT
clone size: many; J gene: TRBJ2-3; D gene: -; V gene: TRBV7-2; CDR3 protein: CASSPISRGTDTQYF; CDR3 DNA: TGTGCCAGCAGCCCGATCAGTAGGGGGACAGATACGCAGTATTTT
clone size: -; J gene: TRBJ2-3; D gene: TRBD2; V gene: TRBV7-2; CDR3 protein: CASSLVAGGPPDTQYF; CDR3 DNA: TGTGCCAGCAGCTTAGTTGCGGGGGGCCCCCCAGATACGCAGTATTTT
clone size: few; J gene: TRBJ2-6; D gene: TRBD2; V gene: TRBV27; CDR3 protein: CASSFGGRVSGANVLTF; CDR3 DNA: TGTGCCAGCAGTTTTGGGGGGAGGGTCTCTGGGGCCAACGTCCTGACTTTC